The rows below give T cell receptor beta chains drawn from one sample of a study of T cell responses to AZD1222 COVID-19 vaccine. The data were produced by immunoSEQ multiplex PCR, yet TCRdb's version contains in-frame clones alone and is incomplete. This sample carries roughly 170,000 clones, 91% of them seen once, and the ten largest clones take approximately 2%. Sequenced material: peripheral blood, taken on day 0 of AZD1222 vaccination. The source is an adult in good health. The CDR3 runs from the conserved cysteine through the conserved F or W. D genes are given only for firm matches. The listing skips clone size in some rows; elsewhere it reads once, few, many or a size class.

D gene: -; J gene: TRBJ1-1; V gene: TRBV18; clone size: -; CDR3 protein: CASSPQQGEAFF; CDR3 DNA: TGTGCCAGCTCACCGCAGCAGGGGGAAGCTTTCTTT
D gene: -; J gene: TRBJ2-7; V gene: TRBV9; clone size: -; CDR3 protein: CASSVSHSQYEQYF; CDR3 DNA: TGTGCCAGCAGCGTATCGCACAGCCAATACGAGCAGTACTTC
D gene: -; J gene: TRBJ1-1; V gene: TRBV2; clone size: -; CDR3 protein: CASSPTATNAEAFF; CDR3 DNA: TGTGCCAGCAGTCCGACGGCTACTAACGCTGAAGCTTTCTTT
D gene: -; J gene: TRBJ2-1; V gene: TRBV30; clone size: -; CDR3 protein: CAWSSPPVTNYNEQFF; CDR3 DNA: TGTGCCTGGAGTTCTCCGCCAGTGACAAACTACAATGAGCAGTTCTTC
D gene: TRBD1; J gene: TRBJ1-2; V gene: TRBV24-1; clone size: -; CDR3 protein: CATSEYRGGYTF; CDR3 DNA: TGTGCCACCAGTGAATACAGGGGCGGCTACACCTTC
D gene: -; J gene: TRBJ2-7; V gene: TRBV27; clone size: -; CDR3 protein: CASSLRGLSSYEQYF; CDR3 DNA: TGTGCCAGCAGTTTACGAGGTCTTAGCTCCTACGAGCAGTACTTC
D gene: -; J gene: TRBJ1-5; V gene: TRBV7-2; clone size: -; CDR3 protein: CASSLGYRPNQPQHF; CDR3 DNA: TGTGCCAGCAGCTTAGGGTACAGGCCCAATCAGCCCCAGCATTTT
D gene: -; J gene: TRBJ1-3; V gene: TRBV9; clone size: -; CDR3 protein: CASSVYVKGGGSGNTIYF; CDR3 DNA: TGTGCCAGCAGCGTATATGTGAAGGGTGGAGGTTCTGGAAACACCATATATTTT
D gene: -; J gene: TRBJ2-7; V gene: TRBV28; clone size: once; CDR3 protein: CASSLGPAREQYF; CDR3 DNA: TGTGCCAGCAGTTTGGGACCCGCGCGAGAGCAGTACTTC
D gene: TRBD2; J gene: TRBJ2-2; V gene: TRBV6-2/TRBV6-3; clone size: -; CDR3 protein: CASSQWTSGSRTGELFF; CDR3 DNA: TGTGCCAGCAGTCAGTGGACTAGCGGGAGCCGAACCGGGGAGCTGTTTTTT
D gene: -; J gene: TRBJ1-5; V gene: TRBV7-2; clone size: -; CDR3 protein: CASSLVRAENQPQHF; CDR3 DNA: TGTGCCAGCAGCTTAGTGAGGGCGGAAAATCAGCCCCAGCATTTT
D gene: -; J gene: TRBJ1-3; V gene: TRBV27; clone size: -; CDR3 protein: CASSLSSDRSGNTIYF; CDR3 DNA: TGTGCCAGCAGTTTATCGTCTGACCGCTCTGGAAACACCATATATTTT
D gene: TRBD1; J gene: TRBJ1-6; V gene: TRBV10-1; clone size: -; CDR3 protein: CASSRDRVGSPLHF; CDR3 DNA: TGCGCCAGCTCCCGGGACAGGGTAGGATCACCCCTCCACTTT
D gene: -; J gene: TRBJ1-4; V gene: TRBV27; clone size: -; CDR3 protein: CASSSQDRRKLFF; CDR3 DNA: TGTGCCAGCAGCTCCCAGGACAGAAGAAAACTGTTTTTT
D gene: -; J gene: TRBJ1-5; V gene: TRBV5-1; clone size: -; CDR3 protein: CASSYRDLAQPQHF; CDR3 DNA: TGCGCCAGCAGCTACCGGGACTTAGCTCAGCCCCAGCATTTT
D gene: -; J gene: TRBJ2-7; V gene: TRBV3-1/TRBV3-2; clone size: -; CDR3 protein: CASSQNTYSYEQYF; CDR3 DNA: TGTGCCAGCAGCCAGAACACCTACTCCTACGAGCAGTACTTC
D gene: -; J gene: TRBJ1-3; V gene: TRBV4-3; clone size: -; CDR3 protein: CASSQVARGSGNTIYF; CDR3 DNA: TGCGCCAGCAGCCAAGTGGCCAGGGGCTCTGGAAACACCATATATTTT
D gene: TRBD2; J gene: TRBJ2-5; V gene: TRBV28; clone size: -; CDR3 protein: CASSLSTSGQETQYF; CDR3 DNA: TGTGCCAGCAGTTTATCGACTAGCGGACAAGAGACCCAGTACTTC
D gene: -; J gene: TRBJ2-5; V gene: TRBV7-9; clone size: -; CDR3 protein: CASSLGDRTQETQYF; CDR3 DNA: TGTGCCAGCAGCTTAGGAGACAGGACCCAAGAGACCCAGTACTTC
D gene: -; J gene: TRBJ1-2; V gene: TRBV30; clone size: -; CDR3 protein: CAWRTGARANYGYTF; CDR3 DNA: TGTGCCTGGAGGACGGGGGCCAGAGCTAACTATGGCTACACCTTC
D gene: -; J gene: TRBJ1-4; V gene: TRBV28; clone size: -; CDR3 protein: CASSQNEKLFF; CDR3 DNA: TGTGCCAGCAGTCAAAATGAAAAACTGTTTTTT
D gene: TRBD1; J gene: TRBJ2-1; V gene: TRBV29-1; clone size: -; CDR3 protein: CSVETGQGAREQFF; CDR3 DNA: TGCAGCGTTGAAACGGGACAGGGGGCGCGTGAGCAGTTCTTC
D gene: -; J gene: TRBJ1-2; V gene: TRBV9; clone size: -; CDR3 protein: CASSGGYGYTF; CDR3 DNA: TGTGCCAGCAGCGGAGGATATGGCTACACCTTC
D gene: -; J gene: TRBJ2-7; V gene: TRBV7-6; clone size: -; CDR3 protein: CASSLSPRGVDEQYF; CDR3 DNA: TGTGCCAGCAGCTTATCACCCAGGGGGGTCGACGAGCAGTACTTC
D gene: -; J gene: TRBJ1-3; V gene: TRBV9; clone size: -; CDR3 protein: CASSVHGGGNTIYF; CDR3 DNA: TGTGCCAGCAGCGTGCACGGGGGCGGAAACACCATATATTTT
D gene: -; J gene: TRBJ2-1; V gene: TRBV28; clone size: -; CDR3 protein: CASSLIGSYNEQFF; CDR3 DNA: TGTGCCAGCAGTTTAATTGGCAGCTACAATGAGCAGTTCTTC
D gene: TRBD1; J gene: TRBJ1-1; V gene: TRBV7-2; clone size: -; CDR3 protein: CASRVTGEAEAFF; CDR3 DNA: TGTGCCAGCAGAGTAACAGGGGAAGCTGAAGCTTTCTTT
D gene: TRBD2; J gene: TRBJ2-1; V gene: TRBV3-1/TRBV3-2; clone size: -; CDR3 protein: CASSQGGTDNEQFF; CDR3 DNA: TGTGCCAGCAGCCAGGGAGGGACGGACAATGAGCAGTTCTTC
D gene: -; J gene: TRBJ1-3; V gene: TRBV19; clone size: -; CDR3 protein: CASSETENSGNTIYF; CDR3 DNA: TGTGCCAGTAGTGAGACAGAGAACTCTGGAAACACCATATATTTT
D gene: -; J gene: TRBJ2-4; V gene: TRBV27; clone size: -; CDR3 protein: CASRGGAGKNIQYF; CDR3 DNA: TGTGCCAGCAGGGGGGGAGCGGGCAAAAACATTCAGTACTTC
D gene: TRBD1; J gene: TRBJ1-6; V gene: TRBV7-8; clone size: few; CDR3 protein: CASSLFSGTGESPLHF; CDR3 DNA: TGTGCCAGCAGCTTATTTTCCGGGACAGGGGAATCACCCCTCCACTTT
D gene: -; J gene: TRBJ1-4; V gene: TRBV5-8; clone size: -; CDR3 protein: CASSSTLDSYTTNEKLFF; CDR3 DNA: TGTGCCAGCAGCTCGACCCTGGACAGTTATACAACTAATGAAAAACTGTTTTTT
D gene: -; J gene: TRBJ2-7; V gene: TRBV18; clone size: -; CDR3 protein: CASSPPAGAPGYEQYF; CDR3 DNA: TGTGCCAGCTCACCACCGGCAGGGGCTCCGGGCTACGAGCAGTACTTC
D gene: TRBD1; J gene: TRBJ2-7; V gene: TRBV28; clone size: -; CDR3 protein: CASKIGDRLIDEQYF; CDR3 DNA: TGTGCCAGCAAGATAGGGGACAGGTTGATTGACGAGCAGTACTTC
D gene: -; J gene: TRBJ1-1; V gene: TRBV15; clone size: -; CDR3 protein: CATSRDLGSEAFF; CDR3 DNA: TGTGCCACCAGCAGAGATCTCGGCTCTGAAGCTTTCTTT
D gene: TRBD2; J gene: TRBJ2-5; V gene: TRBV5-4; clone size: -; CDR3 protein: CASSSHSGAAETQTQYF; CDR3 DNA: TGTGCCAGCAGCAGCCATAGCGGGGCGGCAGAGACCCAGACCCAGTACTTC
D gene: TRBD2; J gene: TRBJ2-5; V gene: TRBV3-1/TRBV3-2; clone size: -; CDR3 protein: CASSRTASGGQETQYF; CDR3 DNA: TGTGCCAGCAGCCGTACAGCTAGCGGGGGGCAAGAGACCCAGTACTTC
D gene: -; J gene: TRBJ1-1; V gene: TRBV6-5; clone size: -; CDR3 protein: CASRQAGEAFF; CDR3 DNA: TGTGCCAGCAGACAGGCGGGGGAAGCTTTCTTT
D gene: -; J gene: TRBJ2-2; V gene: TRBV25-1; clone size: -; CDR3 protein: CASSDSRLLTGELFF; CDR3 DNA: TGTGCCAGCAGTGACTCACGATTACTCACCGGGGAGCTGTTTTTT
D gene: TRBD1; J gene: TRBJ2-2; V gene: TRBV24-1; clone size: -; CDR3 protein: CATSDLFHRTGQAGELFF; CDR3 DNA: TGTGCCACCAGTGATTTGTTTCACAGGACAGGGCAAGCCGGGGAGCTGTTTTTT
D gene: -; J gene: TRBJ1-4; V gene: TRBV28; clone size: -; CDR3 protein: CASSLTGRSEKLFF; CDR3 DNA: TGTGCCAGCAGTTTAACAGGACGCAGTGAAAAACTGTTTTTT
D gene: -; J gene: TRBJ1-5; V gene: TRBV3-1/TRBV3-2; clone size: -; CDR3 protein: CASSPAEGSGQPQHF; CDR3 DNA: TGTGCCAGCAGCCCGGCGGAGGGGTCAGGACAGCCCCAGCATTTT
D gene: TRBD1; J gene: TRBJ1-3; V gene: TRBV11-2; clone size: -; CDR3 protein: CASSLVGQGGAIYF; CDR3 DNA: TGTGCCAGCAGCTTAGTCGGACAGGGGGGCGCCATATATTTT
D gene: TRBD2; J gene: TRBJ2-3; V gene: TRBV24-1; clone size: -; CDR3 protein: CATSAAPGTSGRAGTDTQYF; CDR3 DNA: TGTGCCACCAGTGCAGCCCCCGGGACTAGCGGGAGGGCGGGCACAGATACGCAGTATTTT
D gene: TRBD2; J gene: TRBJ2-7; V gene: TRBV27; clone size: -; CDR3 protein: CASTLAVGGYEQYF; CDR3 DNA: TGTGCCAGCACCCTAGCGGTTGGGGGCTACGAGCAGTACTTC
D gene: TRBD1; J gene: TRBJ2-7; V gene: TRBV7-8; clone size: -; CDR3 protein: CASSLAGQLSEQYF; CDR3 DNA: TGTGCCAGCAGCTTAGCGGGACAGTTGAGCGAGCAGTACTTC
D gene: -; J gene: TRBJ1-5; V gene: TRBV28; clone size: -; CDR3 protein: CASRILLRGNQPQHF; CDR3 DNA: TGTGCCAGCAGGATCCTTTTGCGGGGCAATCAGCCCCAGCATTTT
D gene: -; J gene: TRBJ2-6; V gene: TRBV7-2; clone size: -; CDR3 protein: CASVLSPMGGANVLTF; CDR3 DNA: TGTGCCAGCGTACTCAGCCCAATGGGGGGGGCCAACGTCCTGACTTTC
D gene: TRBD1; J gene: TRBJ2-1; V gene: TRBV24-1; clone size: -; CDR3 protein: CATSDFGTGHGREFF; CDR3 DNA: TGTGCCACCAGTGATTTCGGGACAGGGCATGGGAGGGAGTTCTTC
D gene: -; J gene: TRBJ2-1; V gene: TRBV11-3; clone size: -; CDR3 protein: CASSYPGTPNEQFF; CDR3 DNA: TGTGCCAGCAGCTACCCCGGGACTCCGAATGAGCAGTTCTTC
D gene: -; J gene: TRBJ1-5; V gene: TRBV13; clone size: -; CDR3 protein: CASSGRDSNQPQHF; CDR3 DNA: TGTGCCAGCAGCGGCCGGGACAGCAATCAGCCCCAGCATTTT
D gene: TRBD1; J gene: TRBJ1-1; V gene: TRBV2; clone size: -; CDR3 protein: CASNGDSLNTEAFF; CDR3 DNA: TGTGCCAGCAATGGGGACAGCTTGAACACTGAAGCTTTCTTT